This TCR beta chain was profiled in a study of blood T cells in healthy people across ages. The CDR3 runs to 15 residues. The junction had 3 bases not matched to a gene; V was cut back by 2 bases and J by 1 base. In germline, CDR1 is SEHNR, CDR2 FQNEAQ (reference sequence). Then a second PCR, running about 6 to 11 cycles, was carried out with a sample-barcoded 5' primer and a J-beta primer mix. TCRdb analysed the 5' RACE reads with MiXCR anew, one entry per CDR3 protein. The repertoire holds more than 1,000,000 distinct CDR3 sequences, with around 27% as singletons. This clonotype was seen ten or more times. A further study also used this sample, focusing on T cells of mothers and their children.

The rearrangement uses TRBV7-9 and TRBJ2-7, with 9 bases aligning to TRBD2. Sequencing was performed on blood. The sequence was obtained from a girl aged 2 to 10 in good health. The CDR3 sequence is CASSLPSGISYEQYF. DNA of the CDR3: TGTGCCAGCAGCTTACCTAGCGGGATTTCCTACGAGCAGTACTTC. The full variable domain, completed using reference TRBV7-9 and TRBJ2-7, is DTGVSQNPRHKITKRGQNVTFRCDPISEHNRLYWYRQTLGQGPEFLTYFQNEAQLEKSRLLSDRFSAERPKGSFSTLEIQRTEQGDSAMYLCASSLPSGISYEQYFGPGTRLTVT.